The 23 T cell receptor beta chains below come from one sample, sequenced in a study of blood T cell repertoires in COVID-19. Assay: immunoSEQ multiplex PCR; the TCRdb copy retains only in-frame clones and omits some. The profile shows approximately 250,000 clones, 86% of them singletons. Sequencing used peripheral blood. The source of these receptors is a man aged 35 to 55 with active or convalescent COVID-19.

The chain has TRBV21-1 and TRBJ1-4; TRBD1 is the table's D call, not checked against the DNA. TRBV21-1 is a known pseudogene. The CDR3 sequence is 14 residues long. CDR3 in DNA: TGTGCCAGCGCCCTGACAGGGACTAATGAAAAACTGTTTTTT. This gives the protein CASALTGTNEKLFF.

This clone appeared once. V and J are TRBV12-3 or TRBV12-4 and TRBJ2-5; D call uncertain. V was trimmed by 3 bases and J by 2 bases, leaving 7 bases between them. There are 13 residues in the CDR3. CDR3 protein: CASSFENQETQYF. CDR3 sequence (DNA): TGTGCCAGCAGTTTCGAGAATCAAGAGACCCAGTACTTC.

The rearrangement joins TRBV18 to TRBJ2-7, with 8 bases aligning to TRBD1. This CDR3 contains 16 residues. Germline loops: CDR1 KGHSH, CDR2 LQKENI. The V and J ends lost 2 bases and 0 bases, in that order; junction bases with no gene match: 6. In DNA, the CDR3 is TGTGCCAGCTCACCATCGACAGGGGATTCCTCCTACGAGCAGTACTTC. Translating gives CASSPSTGDSSYEQYF.

The sample holds one count of this clone. The J gene is TRBJ2-1, the V gene TRBV19; D possibly corresponds to TRBD1 (6 bases). V dropped 0 bases and J dropped 8 bases, with 20 bases sitting between them. This CDR3 is 17 amino acids long. Germline V lookup: CDR1 LNHDA, CDR2 SQIVND (reference sequence). Written as DNA, the CDR3 is TGTGCCAGTAGTATAGATGGTAAAACATACAGGGAGTATGAGCAGTTCTTC. Residues: CASSIDGKTYREYEQFF. Together with reference TRBV19 and TRBJ2-1, the CDR3 gives the full variable domain: DGGITQSPKYLFRKEGQNVTLSCEQNLNHDAMYWYRQDPGQGLRLIYYSQIVNDFQKGDIAEGYSVSREKKESFPLTVTSAQKNPTAFYLCASSIDGKTYREYEQFFGPGTRLTVL.

This sequence joins TRBV6-2 or TRBV6-3 and TRBJ2-1, with 11 bases aligning to TRBD2. The trim removed 6 bases at V and 7 bases at J, leaving 5 bases unmatched. From germline, CDR1 is MNHEY and CDR2 SVGEGT. The length of the CDR3 is 14 residues. The CDR3 sequence: CASSPASGGNEQFF. As DNA, the CDR3 is TGTGCCAGCAGCCCCGCTAGCGGGGGGAATGAGCAGTTCTTC.

The V call is TRBV5-1, the J call TRBJ2-3; D may be TRBD1 (6 bases). Germline CDR1 and CDR2: SGHRS and YFSETQ. The V end was cut by 0 bases, the J end by 5 bases, with 13 bases between. The CDR3 is 15 residues long. The CDR3 sequence is CASSLEGQLVDTQYF. For the CDR3, the DNA is TGCGCCAGCAGCTTGGAAGGACAGCTCGTAGATACGCAGTATTTT.

V is TRBV19 and J is TRBJ1-2; D is uncertain. This CDR3 is 11 amino acids long. Trimming removed 10 bases at V and 8 bases at J, with 14 bases between. Germline V lookup: CDR1 LNHDA, CDR2 SQIVND (reference sequence). For the CDR3, the DNA is TGTGCCACCCACCAGGTTGCAGGCTACACCTTC. Protein sequence: CATHQVAGYTF.

The chain employs TRBV19 and TRBJ1-2, with TRBD1 as a possible D gene (5 bases). The CDR3 consists of 15 residues. V lost 8 bases to trimming and J lost 0 bases, with 16 bases between them. Germline V gives CDR1 LNHDA, CDR2 SQIVND (reference sequence). CDR3 in DNA: TGTGCCAGTGCCCCCCCGGACATTCCTAACTATGGCTACACCTTC. It specifies CASAPPDIPNYGYTF.

This chain connects TRBV5-8 to TRBJ1-2, with 11 bases fitting TRBD1. Trimming cost V 3 bases and J 7 bases; bases outside gene matches: 5. Germline V gene lookup returns CDR1 SGHTS and CDR2 YDEGEE. The CDR3 consists of 14 residues. CDR3 loop: CASSSLGQGVGYTF. The CDR3 DNA reads TGTGCCAGCAGCTCCCTGGGACAGGGGGTTGGCTACACCTTC.

The CDR3 reads CASSYPRGEAFF. Here the CDR3 DNA reads TGTGCCAGCAGCTACCCTCGGGGTGAAGCTTTCTTT. The chain has TRBV3-1 (or the pseudogene TRBV3-2) and TRBJ1-1; D remains unclear. This CDR3 has 12 residues. V was pared by 5 bases and J by 7 bases, with 11 bases between. The germline gives CDR1 LGHDT, CDR2 YNNKEL (reference sequence).

V usage is TRBV19 and J usage is TRBJ2-7; 10 bases are shared with TRBD1. V dropped 6 bases and J dropped 6; count of bases not matched to a gene: 8. From germline, CDR1 is LNHDA and CDR2 SQIVND (reference sequence). The CDR3 is 14 residues long. CDR3 nucleotide sequence: TGTGCCAGTAGGACAGGGGGCGGATCGTCCGAGCAGTACTTC. Amino acid sequence: CASRTGGGSSEQYF.

This clone was detected once. The genes are TRBV6-5 and TRBJ1-4; D unresolved. The CDR3 contains 14 residues. Trimming took off 2 bases at V and 5 bases at J, with 9 bases between the two ends. Germline V lookup: CDR1 MNHEY, CDR2 SVGAGI. In DNA, the CDR3 is TGTGCCAGCAGTTACACATTCAGGAATGAAAAACTGTTTTTT. It yields the protein CASSYTFRNEKLFF.

Here the CDR3 reads CATIGAPSTDTQYF. The CDR3 DNA follows: TGTGCCACCATCGGTGCCCCTAGCACAGATACGCAGTATTTT. J is TRBJ2-3 and V is TRBV15; D is uncertain. In germline, CDR1 is LNHNV, CDR2 YYDKDF (reference sequence). The V gene lost 7 bases and the J gene lost 0 bases, with 11 bases spanning the gap. This CDR3 has 14 residues.

This chain joins TRBV5-1 and TRBJ2-5, with 8 nucleotides matching TRBD2. CDR1 is SGHRS, CDR2 YFSETQ, per germline. This CDR3 contains 15 residues. V lost 2 bases and J lost 4; bases outside the gene matches: 7. The CDR3 region has the DNA TGCGCCAGCAGCTTCCTGGACGGGGGGGGAGAGACCCAGTACTTC. Its translation: CASSFLDGGGETQYF. Supplemented by reference TRBV5-1 and TRBJ2-5, the full variable domain reads KAGVTQTPRYLIKTRGQQVTLSCSPISGHRSVSWYQQTPGQGLQFLFEYFSETQRNKGNFPGRFSGRQFSNSRSEMNVSTLELGDSALYLCASSFLDGGGETQYFGPGTRLLVL.

The rearrangement uses TRBV6-2 or TRBV6-3 and TRBJ1-6, with a possible D match to TRBD1 (6 bases). V was trimmed by 7 bases and J by 1 base, leaving 14 bases between them. Germline CDR1 is MNHEY and CDR2 is SVGEGT. The CDR3 extends over 16 amino acids. The CDR3 loop is CASNPTGPSYNSPLHF. For the CDR3, the DNA is TGTGCCAGCAACCCAACAGGGCCATCCTATAATTCACCCCTCCACTTT.

J is TRBJ2-3 and V is TRBV15; TRBD2 agrees at 10 bases. Germline loops: CDR1 LNHNV, CDR2 YYDKDF (reference sequence). CDR3 size: 17 residues. V lost 0 bases to trimming and J lost 2 bases; unmatched junction nucleotides: 5. The CDR3 region has the DNA TGTGCCACCAGCAGAGAGCTAGCGGGGGCCTACACAGATACGCAGTATTTT. It is translated as CATSRELAGAYTDTQYF.

This sequence joins TRBV30 and TRBJ2-3, with D possibly being TRBD2 (5 bases). The germline CDR1 and CDR2 sequences are GTSNPN and SVGIG (reference sequence). V shed 1 base and J shed 10 bases, with 12 bases lying between them. The CDR3 spans 12 residues. The CDR3 here is CAWSAPKGAQYF. The CDR3 region has the DNA TGTGCCTGGAGTGCCCCGAAGGGAGCGCAGTATTTT.

The V and J genes are TRBV29-1 and TRBJ2-2; TRBD2 aligns across 8 bases. V was pared by 5 bases and J by 3 bases, with 5 bases of the junction left unmatched. From germline, CDR1 is SQVTM and CDR2 ANQGSEA. The CDR3 is 14 residues long. CDR3 sequence (DNA): TGCAGCGTTAGGTGGCGGGGGGACACCGGGGAGCTGTTTTTT. Its translation: CSVRWRGDTGELFF.

This chain joins TRBV30 and TRBJ1-1, with a tentative D call TRBD1 (5 bases). Germline values: CDR1 GTSNPN, CDR2 SVGIG (reference sequence). This CDR3 is 14 amino acids long. Trimming took off 5 bases at V and 4 bases at J, with 17 bases between the two ends. CDR3 residues: CAWGLGAATTEAFF. CDR3 DNA sequence: TGTGCCTGGGGCTTAGGGGCAGCTACCACTGAAGCTTTCTTT.

The chain employs TRBV28 and TRBJ2-7; TRBD1 is a possible D gene (5 bases). From germline, CDR1 is MDHEN and CDR2 SYDVKM. V lost 9 bases, J lost 5 bases, and 17 bases lay in between. The CDR3 runs 13 residues. In nucleotides, the CDR3 is TGTGCCAGTTATTCAACAGGTCGCGACGAGCAGTACTTC. Protein product: CASYSTGRDEQYF.

CDR3 amino acids: CATYEGTIGGYTF. The CDR3 region has the DNA TGCGCCACCTATGAGGGGACAATAGGCGGCTACACCTTC. The rearrangement uses TRBV10-2 and TRBJ1-2, with a weak D call TRBD1 (6 bases). Germline V gene lookup returns CDR1 WSHSY and CDR2 SAAADI. The V end lost 10 bases, the J end lost 8 bases, and 20 bases lay between the germline ends. The CDR3 has 13 residues.

The CDR3 loop reads CASSQPGGLQPQHF. The CDR3 DNA sequence: TGTGCCAGCTCACAACCCGGGGGACTTCAGCCCCAGCATTTT. The rearrangement links TRBV18 to TRBJ1-5; the D gene is possibly TRBD1 (5 bases). Trimming pared 4 bases from V and 6 bases from J, leaving 13 bases between. CDR3 length equals 14 residues. Germline V lookup: CDR1 KGHSH, CDR2 LQKENI.

The chain links TRBV3-1 (or the pseudogene TRBV3-2) to TRBJ2-3; 12 positions match TRBD2. There are 17 residues in the CDR3. With V trimmed by 4 bases and J by 6 bases, 11 bases remained unmatched. Germline V lookup: CDR1 LGHDT, CDR2 YNNKEL (reference sequence). The CDR3 here is CASSPNSRTSGDDTQYF. In DNA, the CDR3 is TGTGCCAGCAGCCCAAACTCCCGGACTAGCGGGGATGATACGCAGTATTTT.